These 2 T cell receptor beta chains originate from one sample sequenced in a study of OX40 agonist ivuxolimab in advanced cancers. Sequenced by immunoSEQ multiplex PCR; TCRdb stores in-frame clones only, minus some. Found here are about 65,000 clones, around nine tenths of them singletons; the top ten hold less than 0.4%. This material consisted of CD4+ or CD8+ T cells sorted from blood, taken in a trial of the OX40 agonist ivuxolimab. These receptors originate from an adult with an advanced solid tumor such as melanoma, head and neck, liver or kidney cancer.

The chain carries TRBV6-1 and TRBJ2-2; the D is unclear. This CDR3 is built from 14 residues. Per germline, CDR1 MNHNS and CDR2 SASEGT. Between the trimmed V and J ends, which lost 3 bases and 9 bases, there was a span of 14 bases. This CDR3 is CASSEEGSVRELFF. The CDR3, as DNA: TGTGCCAGCAGTGAGGAAGGTAGTGTGAGGGAGCTGTTTTTT.

This chain joins TRBV4-3 and TRBJ2-5; D might be TRBD1 or TRBD2, each matching 7 bases. Germline V gene lookup returns CDR1 LGHNA and CDR2 YSLEER. The CDR3 runs to 15 residues. The V end lost 1 base, the J end lost 2 bases, and 11 bases lay between the germline ends. The CDR3: CASSQGQGGQETQYF. CDR3 bases: TGCGCCAGCAGCCAAGGACAGGGAGGGCAAGAGACCCAGTACTTC.